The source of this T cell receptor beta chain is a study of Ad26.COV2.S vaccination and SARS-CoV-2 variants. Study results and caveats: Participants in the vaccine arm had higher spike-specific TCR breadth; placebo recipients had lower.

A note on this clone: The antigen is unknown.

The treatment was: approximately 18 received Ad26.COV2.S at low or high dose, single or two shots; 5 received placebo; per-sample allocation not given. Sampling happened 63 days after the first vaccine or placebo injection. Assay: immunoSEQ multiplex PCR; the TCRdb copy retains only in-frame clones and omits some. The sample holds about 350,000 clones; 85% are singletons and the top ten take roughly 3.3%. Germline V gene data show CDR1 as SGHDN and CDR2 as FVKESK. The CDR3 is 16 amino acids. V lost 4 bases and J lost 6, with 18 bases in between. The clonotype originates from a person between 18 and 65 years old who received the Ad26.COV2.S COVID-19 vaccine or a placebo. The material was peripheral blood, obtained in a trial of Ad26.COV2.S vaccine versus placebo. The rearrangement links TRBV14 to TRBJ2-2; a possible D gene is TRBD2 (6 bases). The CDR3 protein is CASSPPGSPRPGELFF. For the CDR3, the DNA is TGTGCCAGCAGCCCTCCCGGGAGCCCACGGCCCGGGGAGCTGTTTTTT. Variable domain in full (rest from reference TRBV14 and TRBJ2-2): EAGVTQFPSHSVIEKGQTVTLRCDPISGHDNLYWYRRVMGKEIKFLLHFVKESKQDESGMPNNRFLAERTGGTYSTLKVQPAELEDSGVYFCASSPPGSPRPGELFFGEGSRLTVL.